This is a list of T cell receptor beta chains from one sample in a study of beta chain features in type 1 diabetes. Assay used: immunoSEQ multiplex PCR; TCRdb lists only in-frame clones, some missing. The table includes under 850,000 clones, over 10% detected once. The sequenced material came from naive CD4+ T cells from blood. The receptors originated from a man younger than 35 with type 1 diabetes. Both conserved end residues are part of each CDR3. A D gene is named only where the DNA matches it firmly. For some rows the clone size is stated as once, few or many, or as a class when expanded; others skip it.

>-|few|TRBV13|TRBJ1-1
TGTGCCAGCAGCTTCAGGGGAACCCCCTTCGGTGAAGCTTTCTTT
CASSFRGTPFGEAFF
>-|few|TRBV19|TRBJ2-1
TGTGCCAGCCGACCGGCGCAACTATACAATGAGCAGTTCTTC
CASRPAQLYNEQFF
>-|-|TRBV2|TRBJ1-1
TGTGCCATCACATTCCAGGGGATCTTTGCTGAAGCTTTCTTT
CAITFQGIFAEAFF
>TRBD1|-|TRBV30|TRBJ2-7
TGTGCCGCGACAAGGGGGCACTCGAGCTCCTACGAGCAGTACTTC
CAATRGHSSSYEQYF
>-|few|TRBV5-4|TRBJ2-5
TGTGCCAGCAGCACGCTGGGACGTAACCAAGAGACCCAGTACTTC
CASSTLGRNQETQYF
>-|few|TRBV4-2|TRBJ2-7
TGTGCCAGCAGCCAAGATGGAGGTCTACAGGCAGGAAAATATACCTACGAGCAGTACTTC
CASSQDGGLQAGKYTYEQYF
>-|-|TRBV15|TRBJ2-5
TGTGCCACCAGCGGCAGGACAGAAGAGACCCAGTACTTC
CATSGRTEETQYF
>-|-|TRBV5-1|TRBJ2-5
TGCGCCAGCAGCTTGGAGCAAGAGACCCAGTACTTC
CASSLEQETQYF
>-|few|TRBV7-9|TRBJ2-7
TGTGCCAGCAGCTCAGGGCTTAACCGGGACAACCCTTACGAGCAGTACTTC
CASSSGLNRDNPYEQYF
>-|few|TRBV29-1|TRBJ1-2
TGCAGCGTTGAAGAATTCGCCTATGGCTACACCTTC
CSVEEFAYGYTF
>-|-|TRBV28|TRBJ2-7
TGTGCCAGCAGTGGCTACGAGCAGTACTTC
CASSGYEQYF
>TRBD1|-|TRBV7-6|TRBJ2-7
TGTGCCAGCAGCCCCGGGACAGGGATGTACGAGCAGTACTTC
CASSPGTGMYEQYF
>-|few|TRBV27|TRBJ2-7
TGTGCCAGCAGTTTGGCAGCGTACTCCTACGAGCAGTACTTC
CASSLAAYSYEQYF
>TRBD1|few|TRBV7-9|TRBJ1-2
TGTGCCAGCAGTCATGCGGGACAGGGGTGGGGCTACACCTTC
CASSHAGQGWGYTF
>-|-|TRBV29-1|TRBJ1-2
TGCAGCGTTGAAGTCTCAACCTATGGCTACACCTTC
CSVEVSTYGYTF
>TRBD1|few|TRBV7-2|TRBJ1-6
TGTGCCAGCAGCTTGACAGGGGGACAGGCTCCCCTCCACTTT
CASSLTGGQAPLHF
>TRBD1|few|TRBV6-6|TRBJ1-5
TGTGCCAGCAGCCTGGGACAGGGTGAGGGACAGCCCCAGCATTTT
CASSLGQGEGQPQHF
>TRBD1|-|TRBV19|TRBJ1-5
TGTGCCAGTACTTTGACAGGGCGAGGCAGCAATCAGCCCCAGCATTTT
CASTLTGRGSNQPQHF
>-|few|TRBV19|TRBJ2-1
TGTGCCAGTAGTATCTTAATAGCGCCTACCTACAATGAGCAGTTCTTC
CASSILIAPTYNEQFF
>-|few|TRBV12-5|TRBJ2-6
TGTGCTAGTGGCGAGGACTCTGGGGCCAACGTCCTGACTTTC
CASGEDSGANVLTF
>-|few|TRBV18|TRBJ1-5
TGTGCCAGCTCACCACGGGGTCCCCTAGACAATCAGCCCCAGCATTTT
CASSPRGPLDNQPQHF
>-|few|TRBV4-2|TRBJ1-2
TGTGCCAGCAGCCAAGGCGGGTTCTTATCTGATGGGGGCAAAGGATCCTTCTACACCTTC
CASSQGGFLSDGGKGSFYTF
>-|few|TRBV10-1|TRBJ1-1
TGCGTCCCCAGGGGCCGCACTGAAGCTTTCTTT
CVPRGRTEAFF
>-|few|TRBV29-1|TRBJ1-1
TGCAGCGTCTCGCGACGGCTGGGCGACACTGAAGCTTTCTTT
CSVSRRLGDTEAFF
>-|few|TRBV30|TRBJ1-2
TGTGCCTGGACGATCGGGGCCTATGGCTACACCTTC
CAWTIGAYGYTF
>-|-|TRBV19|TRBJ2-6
TGTGCCAGTTACAGTCCTTTCTCTGGGGCCAACGTCCTGACTTTC
CASYSPFSGANVLTF
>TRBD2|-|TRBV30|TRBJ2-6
TGTGCCTGGATAGCGGGGGCTGCTGGGGCCAACGTCCTGACTTTC
CAWIAGAAGANVLTF
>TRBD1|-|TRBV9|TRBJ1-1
TGTGCCAGCAGCGTAGAGGGGACAGGCGGCACTGAAGCTTTCTTT
CASSVEGTGGTEAFF